This T cell receptor beta chain was recovered during a study of cytomegalovirus exposure and HLA in healthy donors. Across the whole study: In an earlier analysis, around 100 million unique TCR beta sequences were found from 200 million or so T cells.

This clone turned up a few times. Its antigen remains unidentified. The V gene end was trimmed by 3 bases and the J gene end by 2 bases; junction bases not matched to a gene: 3. Germline CDR1 and CDR2: GTSNPN and SVGIG (reference sequence). This CDR3 is built from 13 residues. Primers included in the PCR were 60 Vbeta and 13 Jbeta primers. As handled by the study authors: It was a later analysis that counted around 85 million unique TCR beta chains, of which roughly 11 million were shared. Method: immunoSEQ multiplex PCR; TCRdb's copy keeps in-frame clones and lacks some. V, J and clone size reflect that table, while D and trimming were determined from the DNA. The sample gives about 130,000 clones, 74% of which show up once; approximately 6.3% is in the top ten. Study results and limitations: Later work found that TCR association rates differed between HLA loci; DRB1 had the most and HLA-C the fewest. In a later analysis, V- and J-gene trimming of beta chains associated with a DCLRE1C missense variant, replicated independently.

Sequencing input: PBMCs. The source of this sequence is a middle-aged man in good health and CMV-seropositive. The rearrangement links TRBV30 to TRBJ2-5; 7 bases line up with TRBD1. The CDR3 sequence: CAWRRDSQETQYF. CDR3 sequence (DNA): TGTGCCTGGAGAAGGGACAGTCAAGAGACCCAGTACTTC.